One T cell receptor beta chain is described in this entry. Its antigen remains unidentified. This sample stems from a study of T cell repertoires in cytomegalovirus infection. Study background: The study used recently identified HLA-C-restricted and well-studied HLA-B-restricted CMV epitopes. Signatures in public TCR beta sequences pointed to both CMV infection and matching HLA type.

MiXCR, run by TCRdb on the reads, gives a single entry per CDR3 protein. The data hold about 830,000 distinct CDR3 sequences, with 30% to 35% observed a single time. This CDR3 region has 16 residues. V trimming: 2 bases; J trimming: 7 bases; junction bases outside the gene matches: 8. Germline V gene data show CDR1 as MNHEY and CDR2 as SVGEGT. The study, taken as a whole, reports: Summed public TCR beta family frequency identified CMV carriers bearing the relevant HLA.

The sequencing here drew on cultured CD8+ T cells from PBMCs, taken from culture after CMV antigen stimulation. The rearrangement links TRBV6-2 or TRBV6-3 to TRBJ2-2, with 9 nucleotides matching TRBD2. The receptor was derived from a human donor in good health (CMV status not recorded). Some clones in this sample may be carry-over from other donors' samples. The CDR3 reads CASSYASGGYIGELFF. The CDR3 DNA reads TGTGCCAGCAGTTACGCCAGCGGGGGGTATATCGGGGAGCTGTTTTTT.